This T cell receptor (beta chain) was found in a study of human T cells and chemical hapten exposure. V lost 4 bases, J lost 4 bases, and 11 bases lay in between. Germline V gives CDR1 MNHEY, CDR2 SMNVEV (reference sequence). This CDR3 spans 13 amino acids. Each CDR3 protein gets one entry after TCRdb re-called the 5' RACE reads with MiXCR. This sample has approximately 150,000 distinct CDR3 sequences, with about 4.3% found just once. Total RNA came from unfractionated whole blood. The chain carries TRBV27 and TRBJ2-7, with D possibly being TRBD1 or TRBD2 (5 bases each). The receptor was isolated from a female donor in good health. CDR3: CASSSGRGYEQYF. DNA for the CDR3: TGTGCCAGCAGTTCGGGACGTGGATACGAGCAGTACTTC.